Each of the 24 T cell receptor beta chains below was sequenced from the same sample in a study of T cell responses to AZD1222 COVID-19 vaccine. Repertoires were generated with immunoSEQ multiplex PCR, while TCRdb's copy carries only in-frame clones and drops some. Here the sample spans roughly 120,000 clones, 80% to 95% being singletons. This sample comprised peripheral blood, obtained 28 days after the second dose of the MenACWY control vaccine. The receptors stem from an adult who received the MenACWY meningococcal vaccine as a control.

This chain links TRBV4-1 with TRBJ2-4; D could derive from TRBD1 or TRBD2 (5 bases each). Trimming left V 5 bases short and J 3 bases short, with 14 bases between. Per germline, CDR1 MGHRA and CDR2 YSYEKL. CDR3 length: 15 residues. In DNA, the CDR3 is TGCGCCAGCAGCGTCTACCAGGGAGACAAAAACATTCAGTACTTC. This gives the protein CASSVYQGDKNIQYF.

V gene TRBV10-2 combines with J gene TRBJ1-2; 8 nucleotides line up with TRBD1. Germline V CDR1 and CDR2: WSHSY, SAAADI. J was trimmed by 8 bases and V by 3 bases; bases with no gene match: 20. CDR3 size: 18 residues. Here the CDR3 DNA reads TGCGCCAGCAGTGATTTTCAGGGGGCGAGGGGTGGGCTTGACGGCTACACCTTC. This gives the protein CASSDFQGARGGLDGYTF.

In this sample, this clone turned up once. V and J are TRBV7-9 and TRBJ2-3; D might be TRBD2 (6 bases). V gave up 2 bases and J gave up 2 bases, with 8 bases separating them. Per the germline V gene, CDR1 is SEHNR and CDR2 is FQNEAQ (reference sequence). There are 14 residues in the CDR3. CDR3: CASSLLAATDTQYF. The CDR3 DNA sequence: TGTGCCAGCAGCTTATTAGCGGCCACAGATACGCAGTATTTT.

The chain couples TRBV7-2 to TRBJ2-1; TRBD2 agrees at 8 bases. This CDR3 contains 17 residues. Per the germline V gene, CDR1 is SGHTA and CDR2 is FQGNSA. Trimming took 5 bases from V and 10 from J; bases not matched to a gene: 19. The CDR3 nucleotides are TGTGCCAGCAGCCTCCCCCCAGCGAGCGGGAGACGGGGGGAGCAGTTCTTC. Protein: CASSLPPASGRRGEQFF.

The chain employs TRBV18 and TRBJ2-2; 7 bases align to TRBD1. Per the germline V gene, CDR1 is KGHSH and CDR2 is LQKENI. V shed 6 bases, J shed 3 bases, and the junction held 10 bases outside the gene matches. This CDR3 comprises 16 residues. The CDR3 coding sequence is TGTGCCAGCTCGCCAAAAGACAGGGCCGACACCGGGGAGCTGTTTTTT. Protein: CASSPKDRADTGELFF.

The J gene is TRBJ1-6, the V gene TRBV6-1; D is uncertain. V lost 3 bases and J 9 bases, leaving 18 bases between the germline ends. The CDR3 has 16 residues. The germline gives CDR1 MNHNS, CDR2 SASEGT. CDR3 bases: TGTGCCAGCAGTGATAATGGGGAACGGCCTAGTTCACCCCTCCACTTT. This codes for CASSDNGERPSSPLHF.

A single count supports this clone. This chain uses TRBV27 with TRBJ2-7, with TRBD2 identical over 9 bases. V gave up 4 bases and J gave up 7 bases; unmatched junction bases: 17. CDR3 size: 17 residues. Germline CDR1 is MNHEY and CDR2 is SMNVEV (reference sequence). In DNA form, the CDR3 reads TGTGCCAGCAGTTCCTCGCATAGCGGGGGACCCCTGAGGGAGCAGTACTTC. It specifies CASSSSHSGGPLREQYF.

This rearrangement joins TRBV5-6 to TRBJ2-1; TRBD1 matches 7 bases. V lost 4 bases to trimming and J lost 3 bases; unmatched junction nucleotides: 4. Looked up from germline, CDR1 is SGHDT and CDR2 is YYEEEE. The CDR3 length is 14 residues. The CDR3 DNA follows: TGTGCCAGCAGCGGACAGGTTAGCTACAATGAGCAGTTCTTC. Translation gives CASSGQVSYNEQFF.

The rearrangement joins TRBV5-1 to TRBJ2-5; TRBD1 matches at 9 bases. The length of the CDR3 is 14 residues. The germline CDR1 and CDR2 sequences are SGHRS and YFSETQ. The ends lost 3 bases at V and 5 bases at J; junction bases unmatched: 5. The CDR3 nucleotides read TGCGCCAGCAGCTGGGGACAGGGAGGGGAGACCCAGTACTTC. Protein: CASSWGQGGETQYF.

The genes are TRBV2 and TRBJ2-1; 10 bases align to TRBD1. V was clipped by 5 bases and J by 7 bases; unmatched bases: 11. The CDR3 runs to 16 residues. Germline V gene lookup returns CDR1 SNHLY and CDR2 FYNNEI. Written as DNA, the CDR3 is TGTGCCAGCAGTTTCCTGACAGGGGGCGTGGGGAATGAGCAGTTCTTC. The encoded protein is CASSFLTGGVGNEQFF. Full variable domain (rest looked up from reference TRBV2 and TRBJ2-1): EPEVTQTPSHQVTQMGQEVILRCVPISNHLYFYWYRQILGQKVEFLVSFYNNEISEKSEIFDDQFSVERPDGSNFTLKIRSTKLEDSAMYFCASSFLTGGVGNEQFFGPGTRLTVL.

This chain connects TRBV5-6 to TRBJ2-4; TRBD2 agrees at 10 bases. The CDR3 has 19 amino acids. Trimming removed 2 bases from V and 0 bases from J; junction bases left unmatched: 11. Germline CDR1 SGHDT, CDR2 YYEEEE. In DNA form, the CDR3 reads TGTGCCAGCAGCTTTTTTCAGCGGGGGGGCGGTGGAGCCAAAAACATTCAGTACTTC. It translates to CASSFFQRGGGGAKNIQYF.

The V gene is TRBV10-2, the J gene TRBJ1-1; D is unresolved. Germline V gene lookup returns CDR1 WSHSY and CDR2 SAAADI. The ends were cut back, 7 bases at V and 4 bases at J, with 13 bases in the middle. CDR3 length equals 13 residues. The CDR3 reads CASTPGPPTEAFF. CDR3 bases: TGCGCCAGCACCCCAGGACCTCCCACTGAAGCTTTCTTT.

The V call is TRBV7-9, the J call TRBJ2-7, with TRBD2 matching 9 bases. Trimming at V came to 1 base and at J to 6 bases, leaving 7 bases not matched to a gene. This CDR3 contains 15 residues. From germline, CDR1 is SEHNR and CDR2 FQNEAQ (reference sequence). The CDR3 DNA reads as TGTGCCAGCAGCTTAGGATTAGCGGGAGAGACCGAGCAGTACTTC. Amino acid sequence: CASSLGLAGETEQYF.

The chain employs TRBV29-1 and TRBJ2-1, with D possibly matching TRBD2 (6 bases). The CDR3 is 14 residues long. Between the trimmed V and J ends, which lost 8 bases and 2 bases, there was a span of 16 bases. The V gene's germline CDR1 is SQVTM and CDR2 ANQGSEA. CDR3 in DNA: TGCAGCCTAGGTTGGGGGGATCCCTACAATGAGCAGTTCTTC. Amino acids: CSLGWGDPYNEQFF.

This clone was observed a handful of times. The chain is built from TRBV4-1 and TRBJ2-1; D may be TRBD1 or TRBD2 (5 bases each). V lost 4 bases to trimming and J lost 8 bases, with 18 bases between them. This CDR3 has 15 amino acids. Germline V CDR1 and CDR2: MGHRA, YSYEKL. CDR3 residues: CASSRAQRGFDEQFF. The CDR3 DNA sequence: TGCGCCAGCAGCCGAGCCCAGAGGGGTTTCGATGAGCAGTTCTTC.

The chain employs TRBV6-5 and TRBJ1-2, with D perhaps matching TRBD1 (6 bases). Germline V gene data show CDR1 as MNHEY and CDR2 as SVGAGI. V was shortened by 0 bases and J by 2 bases, with 10 bases between the two germline ends. The length of the CDR3 is 15 residues. This CDR3 reads CASSYSDGQNYGYTF. The CDR3 DNA reads as TGTGCCAGCAGTTACTCGGACGGACAGAACTATGGCTACACCTTC.

The chain couples TRBV6-1 to TRBJ2-7; maybe TRBD2 (6 bases). Looked up from germline, CDR1 is MNHNS and CDR2 is SASEGT. V was shortened by 3 bases and J by 9 bases, with 9 bases between the two germline ends. The CDR3 loop spans 11 amino acids. The CDR3 nucleotides are TGTGCCAGCAGTGATGGGAGGACGCAGTACGTC. Translated, it gives CASSDGRTQYV.

The chain couples TRBV19 to TRBJ1-5; no clear D. Per the germline V gene, CDR1 is LNHDA and CDR2 is SQIVND (reference sequence). The CDR3 loop spans 15 amino acids. The germline V and J ends were trimmed by 2 bases and 4 bases, with 12 bases remaining between them. CDR3 sequence (DNA): TGTGCCAGTAGTATATGGGGTGTCGGGAATCAGCCCCAGCATTTT. Its translation is CASSIWGVGNQPQHF.

The rearrangement uses TRBV2 and TRBJ2-2, with 8 positions matching TRBD2. CDR3 length: 15 amino acids. V lost 8 bases, J lost 4 bases, and 9 bases stayed unmatched. Germline CDR1 SNHLY, CDR2 FYNNEI. The CDR3 DNA reads TGTGCCAGCCAAGACCAACGGGAGGGCACCGGGGAGCTGTTTTTT. This codes for CASQDQREGTGELFF.

The V and J genes are TRBV3-1 (or the pseudogene TRBV3-2) and TRBJ2-7, with D uncertain. Germline V gene sequence: CDR1 LGHDT, CDR2 YNNKEL (reference sequence). V lost 3 bases and J lost 2, with 17 bases in between. The CDR3 length is 16 residues. The chain's CDR3 is CASSHPQGERPYEQYF. CDR3 sequence (DNA): TGTGCCAGCAGCCACCCTCAAGGTGAGAGGCCCTACGAGCAGTACTTC.

This chain uses TRBV28 with TRBJ2-2; D might be TRBD2 (5 bases). This CDR3 spans 15 amino acids. In germline, CDR1 is MDHEN, CDR2 SYDVKM. V lost 4 bases to trimming and J lost 8 bases, with 17 bases between them. CDR3 loop: CASSSPRAGPGELFF. The CDR3 bases are TGTGCCAGCAGTTCCCCCCGGGCGGGTCCGGGGGAGCTGTTTTTT.

Comment on this clone: One end of the junction fails to match germline, which may point to a read error. This chain joins TRBV27 and TRBJ1-2; TRBD1 matches at 8 bases. CDR3 length: 13 amino acids. Germline V gene data show CDR1 as MNHEY and CDR2 as SMNVEV (reference sequence). Here the CDR3 DNA reads TGTGCCAGCAGTACAGGGGGAAACATTGGCTACGCCTTC. Translating gives CASSTGGNIGYAF.

The sample holds a few counts of this clone. The V gene is TRBV28, the J gene TRBJ2-7; 7 positions agree with TRBD1. J was trimmed by 5 bases and V by 7 bases; bases with no gene match: 17. This CDR3 has 16 amino acids. The germline V gene encodes CDR1 MDHEN and CDR2 SYDVKM. CDR3 nucleotide sequence: TGTGCCAGCACCACCCCCCAAAGACAGGGTATCGACGAGCAGTACTTC. This gives the protein CASTTPQRQGIDEQYF.

The chain recombines TRBV5-1 with TRBJ2-7; 7 bases line up with TRBD2. V shed 3 bases, J shed 1 base, and the junction held 4 bases outside the gene matches. The CDR3 extends over 14 amino acids. Germline CDR1 reads SGHRS; CDR2 reads YFSETQ. The CDR3 region is CASSSGLTSYEQYF. CDR3 coding DNA: TGCGCCAGCAGCTCGGGACTAACTTCCTACGAGCAGTACTTC.